This T cell receptor beta chain was documented in a study of response to subunit inactivated influenza vaccine. Study observations and caveats: Few new T cells, the authors suggested, are recruited by each seasonal influenza vaccination.

This clonotype was seen a few times. No antigen is known for it. TCRdb re-derived calls from the RT-PCR reads in MiXCR, one entry per CDR3 protein. The sample comprises about 700,000 distinct CDR3 sequences, about 15% of which are singletons, and around 7.3% rests with the top ten. Trimming removed 5 bases from V and 1 base from J; junction bases left unmatched: 8. The CDR3 covers 17 residues. CDR1 is ENHRY and CDR2 is SYGVKD in the germline V gene. The chain recombines TRBV10-3 with TRBJ2-6, with 7 bases identical to TRBD1. This receptor was obtained from a man aged 50 to 59 who received an inactivated influenza vaccine. Sequenced material: PBMCs from blood, taken 14 to 15 days before vaccination. The CDR3 sequence: CAISSRDSPSGANVLTF. DNA of the CDR3: TGTGCCATCAGTTCCCGGGACAGTCCATCTGGGGCCAACGTCCTGACTTTC.